Presented here are 14 T cell receptor beta chains from one specimen sequenced in a study of CD8+CD57+ T cells in acquired aplastic anemia. Those patients picked for sequencing had displayed CD8+CD57+ cell expansion on flow cytometry. CDR3 and TCR beta VDJ profiling relied on genomic DNA as the template. Each CDR3 protein gets one entry after TCRdb re-called the reads with MiXCR. The sample holds around 200,000 distinct CDR3 sequences, roughly 50% seen once. The sequenced sample was sorted CD4+, CD8+, or CD8+CD57+ T cells (not recorded which) from PBMCs. These receptors all stem from a human donor with aplastic anemia.

Notes on this clonotype: This may stem from a read error, because a much larger clone lies one nucleotide away. The V call is TRBV13, the J call TRBJ2-2; D not resolved. Germline-derived CDR1 and CDR2 are PRHDT and FYEKMQ (reference sequence). This CDR3 is 12 amino acids long. The CDR3 is CAGSSNAGELFF. The CDR3 coding sequence is TGTGCCGGCAGCTCTAACGCCGGGGAGCTGTTTTTT.

This clonotype was seen at least ten times. This chain joins TRBV11-3 and TRBJ2-5; 11 bases align to TRBD2. CDR1 is SGHNT, CDR2 YENEEA, per germline. The CDR3 is 15 residues long. J was trimmed by 4 bases and V by 4 bases; bases with no gene match: 5. In DNA form, the CDR3 reads TGTGCCAGCAGCTCATTAGCGGGGGGGATAGAGACCCAGTACTTC. Translated, it gives CASSSLAGGIETQYF.

The gene calls are TRBV15 and TRBJ1-1, with TRBD1 matching over 7 bases. Germline V gives CDR1 LNHNV, CDR2 YYDKDF (reference sequence). The length of the CDR3 is 14 residues. V lost 4 bases and J lost 4; bases outside the gene matches: 6. The CDR3 region is CATSTNRGPTEAFF. CDR3 DNA: TGTGCCACCAGCACAAACAGGGGCCCCACTGAAGCTTTCTTT.

Ten or more counts support this clonotype. The J gene is TRBJ2-7, the V gene TRBV7-2, with D uncertain. The CDR3 is 11 amino acids. Germline V gives CDR1 SGHTA, CDR2 FQGNSA. Trimming left V 10 bases short and J 2 bases short, with 9 bases between. The CDR3 nucleotides read TGTGCCACGGCGGAAACCTACGAGCAGTACTTC. It translates to CATAETYEQYF.

V is TRBV18 and J is TRBJ1-1, with 8 bases that match TRBD1. This CDR3 region has 14 residues. V lost 3 bases, J lost 1 base, and 1 base stayed unmatched. From germline, CDR1 is KGHSH and CDR2 LQKENI. This CDR3 is CASSPTGANTEAFF. The CDR3 region has the DNA TGTGCCAGCTCACCGACAGGGGCGAACACTGAAGCTTTCTTT.

The chain recombines TRBV19 with TRBJ2-6; tentative D call: TRBD1 (6 bases). V was pared by 4 bases and J by 0 bases, with 10 bases between. Germline assignment: CDR1 LNHDA and CDR2 SQIVND (reference sequence). This CDR3 is built from 16 residues. CDR3 in amino acids: CASSRTAYSGANVLTF. In DNA form, the CDR3 reads TGTGCCAGTAGTAGGACAGCTTACTCTGGGGCCAACGTCCTGACTTTC. Full variable domain (missing parts from reference TRBV19 and TRBJ2-6): DGGITQSPKYLFRKEGQNVTLSCEQNLNHDAMYWYRQDPGQGLRLIYYSQIVNDFQKGDIAEGYSVSREKKESFPLTVTSAQKNPTAFYLCASSRTAYSGANVLTFGAGSRLTVL.

This clonotype came up many times. DNA of the CDR3: TGTGCCAGCAGCTTAGGGGACAGAAACAATCAGCCCCAGCATTTT. Its translation: CASSLGDRNNQPQHF. The chain employs TRBV11-3 and TRBJ1-5; TRBD1 aligns across 7 bases. This CDR3 has 15 amino acids. V lost 1 base, J lost 3 bases, and 3 bases stayed unmatched. The germline CDR1 and CDR2 sequences are SGHNT and YENEEA.

This clonotype was detected a few times. V and J are TRBV7-2 and TRBJ2-7, with no clear D. The CDR3 contains 13 residues. Trimming pared 8 bases from V and 1 base from J, leaving 12 bases between. Germline assignment: CDR1 SGHTA and CDR2 FQGNSA. The DNA for the CDR3 is TGTGCCAGCTCACCATCAGCTTCCTACGAGCAGTACTTC. Its protein product is CASSPSASYEQYF.

This sequence joins TRBV5-4 and TRBJ2-3; D remains unclear. Per germline, CDR1 SGHNT and CDR2 YYREEE (reference sequence). There are 14 residues in the CDR3. Trimming removed 2 bases at V and 9 bases at J, with 16 bases between. CDR3 region: CASSLGTVRDTQYF. The DNA of the CDR3 is TGTGCCAGCAGCTTAGGCACAGTACGAGACACGCAGTATTTT. Complete variable domain (other parts from reference TRBV5-4 and TRBJ2-3): ETGVTQSPTHLIKTRGQQVTLRCSSQSGHNTVSWYQQALGQGPQFIFQYYREEENGRGNFPPRFSGLQFPNYSSELNVNALELDDSALYLCASSLGTVRDTQYFGPGTRLTVL.

J is TRBJ1-1 and V is TRBV20-1, with D possibly TRBD1 on 5 matching bases. The CDR3 is 13 amino acids. Germline CDR1 is DFQATT and CDR2 is SNEGSKA (reference sequence). Trimming pared 1 base from V and 4 bases from J, leaving 10 bases between. CDR3 DNA sequence: TGCAGTGCTAGAGTGGGTGGGGGCACTGAAGCTTTCTTT. This gives the protein CSARVGGGTEAFF.

This rearrangement joins TRBV14 to TRBJ2-7; no definite D call. The CDR3 is made up of 13 amino acids. Germline values: CDR1 SGHDN, CDR2 FVKESK. The V end lost 4 bases, the J end lost 3 bases, and 10 bases lay between the germline ends. The CDR3 nucleotides read TGTGCCAGCAGCCCGGAACCGTTCTACGAGCAGTACTTC. Translation gives CASSPEPFYEQYF.

CDR3 in DNA: TGCAGCGTTGAATTCACCTACAATGAGCAGTTCTTC. Residues: CSVEFTYNEQFF. V and J are TRBV29-1 and TRBJ2-1, with D unclear. Germline lookup yields CDR1 SQVTM and CDR2 ANQGSEA. The CDR3 is made up of 12 amino acids. The V end lost 2 bases, the J end lost 2 bases, and 4 bases lay between the germline ends.

V and J are TRBV19 and TRBJ1-6; no definite D call. The CDR3 runs to 12 residues. Germline lookup yields CDR1 LNHDA and CDR2 SQIVND (reference sequence). V lost 8 bases and J lost 7, with 9 bases in between. The CDR3 DNA sequence: TGTGCCAGTGTAGGACTGAATTCACCCCTCCACTTT. As protein: CASVGLNSPLHF.

This clonotype occurred a few times. The genes are TRBV3-1 and TRBJ2-1; 14 bases agree with TRBD2. V shed 4 bases and J 12 bases; nucleotides not matched to a gene: 5. Germline-derived CDR1 and CDR2 are LGHDT and YNNKEL (reference sequence). CDR3 size: 14 residues. Here the CDR3 reads CASSPRTSGGSQFF. The CDR3 bases are TGTGCCAGCAGCCCCCGGACTAGCGGGGGGTCGCAGTTCTTC.